This record covers a single T cell receptor beta chain. The record originates from a study of blood T cell repertoires in COVID-19. Overall study context: The samples span acute and convalescent COVID-19 from the United States, Italy and Spain.

Profiling relied on immunoSEQ multiplex PCR, and the TCRdb table lists in-frame clones only, not all of them. The sample contains approximately 390,000 clones, 88% of which appear only once. V shed 5 bases and J 2 bases; nucleotides not matched to a gene: 6. The CDR3 runs to 15 residues. The V gene's germline CDR1 is MNHEY and CDR2 SMNVEV (reference sequence). Individuals drawn from under 30 US areas were about 18 to 100 years old. Self-reported history from a screening survey and questionnaire set each donor's cohort. The sample comprised PBMCs or T cells enriched from blood (not recorded which). The gene calls are TRBV27 and TRBJ2-3, with 8 positions matching TRBD2. This TCR derives from a woman in her thirties or forties with acute COVID-19. CDR3 loop: CASSAIAGSTDTQYF. The CDR3 coding sequence is TGTGCCAGCAGTGCCATAGCGGGGTCCACAGATACGCAGTATTTT.